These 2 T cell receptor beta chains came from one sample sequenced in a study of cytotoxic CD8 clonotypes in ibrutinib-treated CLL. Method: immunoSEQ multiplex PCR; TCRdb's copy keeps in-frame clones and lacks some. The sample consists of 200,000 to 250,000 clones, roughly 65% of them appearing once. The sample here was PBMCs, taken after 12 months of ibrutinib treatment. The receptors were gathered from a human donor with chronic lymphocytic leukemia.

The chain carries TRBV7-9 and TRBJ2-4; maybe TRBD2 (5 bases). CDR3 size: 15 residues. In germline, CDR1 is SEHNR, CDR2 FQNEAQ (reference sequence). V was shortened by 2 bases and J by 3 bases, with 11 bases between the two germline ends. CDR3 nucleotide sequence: TGTGCCAGCAGCTTATCCGAAAGCGGCAAAAACATTCAGTACTTC. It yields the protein CASSLSESGKNIQYF.

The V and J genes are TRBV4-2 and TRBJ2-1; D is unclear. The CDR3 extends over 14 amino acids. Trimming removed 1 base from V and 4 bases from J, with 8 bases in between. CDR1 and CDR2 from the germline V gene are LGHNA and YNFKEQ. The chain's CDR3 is CASSQASEYNEQFF. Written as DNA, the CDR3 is TGTGCCAGCAGCCAAGCGTCGGAATACAATGAGCAGTTCTTC.